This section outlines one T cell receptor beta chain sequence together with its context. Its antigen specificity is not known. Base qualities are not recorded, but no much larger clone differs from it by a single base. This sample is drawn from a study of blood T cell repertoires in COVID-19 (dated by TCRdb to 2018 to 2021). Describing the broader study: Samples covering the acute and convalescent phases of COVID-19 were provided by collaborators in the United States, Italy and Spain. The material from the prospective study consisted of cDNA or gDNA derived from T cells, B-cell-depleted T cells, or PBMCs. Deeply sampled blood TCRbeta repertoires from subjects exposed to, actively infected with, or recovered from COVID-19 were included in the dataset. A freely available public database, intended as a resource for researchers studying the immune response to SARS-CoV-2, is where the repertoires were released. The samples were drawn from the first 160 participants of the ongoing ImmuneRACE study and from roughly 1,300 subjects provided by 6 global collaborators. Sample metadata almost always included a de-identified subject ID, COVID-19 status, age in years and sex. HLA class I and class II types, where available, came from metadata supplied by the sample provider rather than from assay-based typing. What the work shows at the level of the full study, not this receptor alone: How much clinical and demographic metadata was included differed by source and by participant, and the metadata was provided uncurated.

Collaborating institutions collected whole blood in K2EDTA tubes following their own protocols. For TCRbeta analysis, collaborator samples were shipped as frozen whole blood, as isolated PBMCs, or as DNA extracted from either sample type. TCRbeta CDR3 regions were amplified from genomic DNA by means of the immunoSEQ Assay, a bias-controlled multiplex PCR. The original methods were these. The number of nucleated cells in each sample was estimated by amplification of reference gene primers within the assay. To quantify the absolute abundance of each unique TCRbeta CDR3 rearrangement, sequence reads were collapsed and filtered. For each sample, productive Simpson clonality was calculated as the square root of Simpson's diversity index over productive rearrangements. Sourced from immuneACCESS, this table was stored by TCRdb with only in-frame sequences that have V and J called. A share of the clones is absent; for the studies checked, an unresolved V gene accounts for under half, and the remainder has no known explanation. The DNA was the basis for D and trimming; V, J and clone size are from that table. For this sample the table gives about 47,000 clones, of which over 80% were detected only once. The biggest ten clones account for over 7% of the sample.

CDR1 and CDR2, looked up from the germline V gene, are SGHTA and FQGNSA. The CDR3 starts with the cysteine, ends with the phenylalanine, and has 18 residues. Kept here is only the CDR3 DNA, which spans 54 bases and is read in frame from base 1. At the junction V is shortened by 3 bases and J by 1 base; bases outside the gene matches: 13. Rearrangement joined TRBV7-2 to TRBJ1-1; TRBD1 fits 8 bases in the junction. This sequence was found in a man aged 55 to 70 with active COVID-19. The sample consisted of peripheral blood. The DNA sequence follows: TGTGCCAGCAGCTTTAGCGCCTGGCAGGGGGCAAGGAACACTGAAGCTTTCTTT. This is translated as CASSFSAWQGARNTEAFF.